This is a list of T cell receptor beta chains from one sample in a study of CD8+ T cells in alopecia areata. The assay was immunoSEQ multiplex PCR, and TCRdb's table has in-frame clones only and misses some. There are 180,000 or so clones in the sample; about 62% occur only once, and more than 5.5% lies in the top ten. Sequencing was performed on CD4+ T cells sorted from blood, taken at week 24, from a patient treated with tofacitinib. These TCRs come from a human donor with alopecia areata. CDR3s include the opening cysteine and the closing phenylalanine or tryptophan. The D gene is left open where the match is weak. Clone size is given for some rows only: seen once, a few or many times, or a class if the clone is expanded.

TGCAGCGTTGGGGAACAGGGGGATCAGCCCCAGCATTTT,CSVGEQGDQPQHF,TRBV29-1,TRBD1,TRBJ1-5,few
TGCGCCAACAGCCGACAGGGAGTCCAAGAGACCCAGTACTTC,CANSRQGVQETQYF,TRBV5-1,TRBD1,TRBJ2-5,-
TGTGCCAGCAGCTCCCGGGATAGGGGCACAGATACGCAGTATTTT,CASSSRDRGTDTQYF,TRBV9,-,TRBJ2-3,once
TGTGCCAGCAGCCTCACAGGGGCTAGCAATCAGCCCCAGCATTTT,CASSLTGASNQPQHF,TRBV7-8,TRBD1,TRBJ1-5,-
TGTGCCAGCAGTTTTGCAGGGCAGCGGGAAAAACTGTTTTTT,CASSFAGQREKLFF,TRBV27,-,TRBJ1-4,once
TGCAGCGCTCGAGGAGGGGGTAACACTGAAGCTTTCTTT,CSARGGGNTEAFF,TRBV29-1,-,TRBJ1-1,few
TGCAGCGTTGTTCGGGGGGGAGAGGACACTGAAGCTTTCTTT,CSVVRGGEDTEAFF,TRBV29-1,-,TRBJ1-1,-
TGTGCCAGCAGCATGGTATTGAATGAGCAGTTCTTC,CASSMVLNEQFF,TRBV6-5,-,TRBJ2-1,-
TGTGCCAGCAGCGTAGCCGGCTATGGCTACACCTTC,CASSVAGYGYTF,TRBV9,-,TRBJ1-2,-
TGTGCCAGCAGCCAAGTTGGACTAGCGGCATACAATGAGCAGTTCTTC,CASSQVGLAAYNEQFF,TRBV14,TRBD2,TRBJ2-1,-
TGTGCCAGCAGCTTGTATCCAGGGGGGACGGTGAACACTGAAGCTTTCTTT,CASSLYPGGTVNTEAFF,TRBV5-4,TRBD1,TRBJ1-1,few
TGCAGCGTTGAAGACCCGGGACAGGGTAACTATGGCTACACCTTC,CSVEDPGQGNYGYTF,TRBV29-1,TRBD1,TRBJ1-2,few
TGTGCCAGCAGCTTAAACACAGGGTGGGGGAATCAGCCCCAGCATTTT,CASSLNTGWGNQPQHF,TRBV7-8,-,TRBJ1-5,-
TGTGCCAGTAATTCGGGACTGAGGAGGGTGGTTACTGAAGCTTTCTTT,CASNSGLRRVVTEAFF,TRBV19,-,TRBJ1-1,-
TGCAGCGTACTACTAGCGGGGGGCGACAATGAGCAGTTCTTC,CSVLLAGGDNEQFF,TRBV29-1,TRBD2,TRBJ2-1,-
TGTGCCTGGAGTGTGAAGGGACTGCATACTCAGCCCCAGCATTTT,CAWSVKGLHTQPQHF,TRBV30,-,TRBJ1-5,-
TGTGCCGTGGGGAGGACTAGCGGCCACACCGGGGAGCTGTTTTTT,CAVGRTSGHTGELFF,TRBV7-9,TRBD2,TRBJ2-2,-
TGTGCCTGGAGACAGGATGACTCCTACGAGCAGTACTTC,CAWRQDDSYEQYF,TRBV30,-,TRBJ2-7,few
TGTGCCAGCAGCGGGACGGAAGGTTCCCAGTACTTC,CASSGTEGSQYF,TRBV7-6,-,TRBJ2-7,-
TGTGCCAGCAGCTTGACAGGGCACGGCTACACCTTC,CASSLTGHGYTF,TRBV7-9,TRBD1,TRBJ1-2,-
TGTGCCAGCAGCTTAGGGCAGAGAAATCAGCCCCAGCATTTT,CASSLGQRNQPQHF,TRBV7-2,-,TRBJ1-5,-
TGTGCCAGCAGTGAAGGTCCGGGGAGAACTGAAGCTTTCTTT,CASSEGPGRTEAFF,TRBV2,-,TRBJ1-1,-
TGCGCCAGCAGCTTGTCTGCCACTGAAGCTTTCTTT,CASSLSATEAFF,TRBV5-1,-,TRBJ1-1,few
TGTGCCAGCAGCCCCGCCGGGGCGGAGGAAAAACTGTTTTTT,CASSPAGAEEKLFF,TRBV7-9,-,TRBJ1-4,-
TGTGCCAGCAGCTTATCCAGTAGCGGGAGCGAAGAGACCCAGTACTTC,CASSLSSSGSEETQYF,TRBV5-6,TRBD2,TRBJ2-5,once
TGCAGCGTTGAAACGGCCCGCAATCAGCCCCAGCATTTT,CSVETARNQPQHF,TRBV29-1,-,TRBJ1-5,-
TGTGCCAGCAGCTTAGTCCGGGCGGGAGGAGCAGATACGCAGTATTTT,CASSLVRAGGADTQYF,TRBV7-2,TRBD2,TRBJ2-3,-
TGTGCCAGCAGCTACGGAACCACAGATACGCAGTATTTT,CASSYGTTDTQYF,TRBV6-1,-,TRBJ2-3,-
TGCAGCGTCGGAGGACAGGCAAGCACACAAACGCAGTATTTT,CSVGGQASTQTQYF,TRBV29-1,TRBD1,TRBJ2-3,-
TGTCCGACCTCGGGGCTAGCGGACAATGAGCAGTTCTTC,CPTSGLADNEQFF,TRBV19,TRBD2,TRBJ2-1,few
TGTGCCAGCAGTAATCCGGGACAGGGGGCTTCAGAGACCCAGTACTTC,CASSNPGQGASETQYF,TRBV25-1,TRBD1,TRBJ2-5,-
TGTGCCTGGAGGGCCCTAGCGGGAGGGTACAATGAGCAGTTCTTC,CAWRALAGGYNEQFF,TRBV30,TRBD2,TRBJ2-1,-
TGTGCCAGCAGCCCTCCCCGTTCGAACACCGGGGAGCTGTTTTTT,CASSPPRSNTGELFF,TRBV7-3,-,TRBJ2-2,few
TGCAGCGTTGATGGCGGGAACACCGGGGAGCTGTTTTTT,CSVDGGNTGELFF,TRBV29-1,-,TRBJ2-2,few
TGTGCCAGCACTCAGACTAGCGGACCCTACAATGAGCAGTTCTTC,CASTQTSGPYNEQFF,TRBV9,TRBD2,TRBJ2-1,-
TGTGCCAGCAGTGATGGGCTAGCGGGAACCGAGCAGTACTTC,CASSDGLAGTEQYF,TRBV28,TRBD2,TRBJ2-7,-
TGTGCCAGCAGGAGACTAGCGGGGTTAAGCACAGATACGCAGTATTTT,CASRRLAGLSTDTQYF,TRBV7-2,TRBD2,TRBJ2-3,few
TGTGCCAGCAGTAGGGGGGAGGCCCGAGACAATGAGCAGTTCTTC,CASSRGEARDNEQFF,TRBV9,-,TRBJ2-1,-
TGCGCCAGCAGCCAACCGGGACAGGGGTATAGGAATGAGCAGTTCTTC,CASSQPGQGYRNEQFF,TRBV4-1,TRBD1,TRBJ2-1,few
TGTGCCAGCAGCCTTCAGGGGGTACAGCCCCAGCATTTT,CASSLQGVQPQHF,TRBV5-6,TRBD1,TRBJ1-5,-
TGTGCCTGGAGTGAAAACTATGGCTACACCTTC,CAWSENYGYTF,TRBV30,-,TRBJ1-2,-
TGTGCCAGCAGCCCGGGACAGACTAGCAATCAGCCCCAGCATTTT,CASSPGQTSNQPQHF,TRBV7-2,TRBD1,TRBJ1-5,-
TGTGCCAGCAGCACCCGGACGGGAGGGGGAGAGACCCAGTACTTC,CASSTRTGGGETQYF,TRBV7-2,TRBD2,TRBJ2-5,few
TGTGCCAGCAGCTTATCCGGCTCCGACCCGGAGCAGTTCTTC,CASSLSGSDPEQFF,TRBV7-3,-,TRBJ2-1,once
TGCGCCAGCAGCCAAGATGGGGGAGCGGCCCAGTATTTT,CASSQDGGAAQYF,TRBV4-1,-,TRBJ2-3,few
TGTGCCAGCAGCTTGTATGAAGGACAGGGAAGCTATGGCTACACCTTC,CASSLYEGQGSYGYTF,TRBV5-4,TRBD1,TRBJ1-2,few
TGCGCCAGCAGCCCCTCGGGACACCTCAATCAGCCCCAGCATTTT,CASSPSGHLNQPQHF,TRBV5-1,-,TRBJ1-5,-